This T cell receptor beta chain was recovered during a study of blood T cell repertoires in COVID-19. Study-level information: COVID-19 samples collected from the United States, Italy and Spain covered acute and convalescent phases. T cells, B-cell-depleted T cells, or PBMCs provided the cDNA or gDNA that served as material.

Enrolment of Seattle patients took place during active infection, and they were followed longitudinally. CDR1 is ENHRY, CDR2 SYGVKD, per germline. The J segment lost 7 bases and the V segment lost 4 bases, leaving 9 bases of the junction unmatched. The CDR3 is 15 residues long. Original handling: Amplification of reference gene primers provided the estimated nucleated cell counts. The data were produced by immunoSEQ multiplex PCR, yet TCRdb's version contains in-frame clones alone and is incomplete. V, J and clone size derive from that table, while D and trimming were established from the DNA sequence. This table holds 270,000 or so clones, around 89% found once.

This clonotype was obtained from an older woman with COVID-19, enrolled during active disease. The chain joins TRBV10-3 to TRBJ2-1; 8 bases are a match to TRBD1. The sample taken for sequencing was peripheral blood. The CDR3 protein is CAISVGQGAVNEQFF. CDR3 coding DNA: TGTGCCATCAGTGTTGGTCAGGGGGCGGTAAATGAGCAGTTCTTC.